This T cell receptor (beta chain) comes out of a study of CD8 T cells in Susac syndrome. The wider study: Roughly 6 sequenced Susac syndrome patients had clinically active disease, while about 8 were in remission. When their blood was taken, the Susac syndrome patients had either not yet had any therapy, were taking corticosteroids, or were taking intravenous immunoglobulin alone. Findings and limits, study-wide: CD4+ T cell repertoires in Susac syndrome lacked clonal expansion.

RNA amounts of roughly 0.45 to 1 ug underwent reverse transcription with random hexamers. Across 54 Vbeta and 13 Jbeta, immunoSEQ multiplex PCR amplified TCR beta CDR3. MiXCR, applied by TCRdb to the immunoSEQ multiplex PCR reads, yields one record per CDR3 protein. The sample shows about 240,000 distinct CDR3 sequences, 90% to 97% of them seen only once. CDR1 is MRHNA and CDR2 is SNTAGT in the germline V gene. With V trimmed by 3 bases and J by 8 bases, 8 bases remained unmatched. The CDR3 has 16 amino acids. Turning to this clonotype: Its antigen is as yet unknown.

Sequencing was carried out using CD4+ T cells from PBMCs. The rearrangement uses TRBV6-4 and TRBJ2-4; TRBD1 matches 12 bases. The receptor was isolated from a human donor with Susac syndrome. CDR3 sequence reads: CASSETGTGGRDIQYF. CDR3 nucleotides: TGTGCCAGCAGTGAGACCGGGACAGGGGGCAGAGACATTCAGTACTTC.